The entry below gives a single TCR beta chain sequence along with its context. This entry belongs to a study of blood T cell repertoires in COVID-19. V gave up 7 bases and J gave up 4 bases, with 7 bases separating them. The CDR3 consists of 11 residues. Germline lookup yields CDR1 LNHDA and CDR2 SQIVND (reference sequence). Ages ranged from about 18 to 89 years, with residence in more than 20 US areas. What the recovered Cohort 3 donors had was two negative PCRs, clearance, or symptom resolution. Study processing details: It was from reference gene primer amplification that nucleated cell counts were estimated. Libraries were prepared by immunoSEQ multiplex PCR; TCRdb keeps only in-frame clonotypes and omits some of them. V and J calls and clone size are copied from that table; D and trimming were computed from the DNA. The data show around 390,000 clones, just under 90% seen once.

The clonotype comes from a woman between 45 and 65 years old who had recovered from COVID-19. Sequenced: PBMCs or T cells enriched from blood (not recorded which). This chain links TRBV19 with TRBJ1-1; possibly TRBD1 for D (5 bases). CDR3 in amino acids: CASTQGTEAFF. The CDR3 DNA follows: TGTGCCAGTACCCAGGGCACTGAAGCTTTCTTT.